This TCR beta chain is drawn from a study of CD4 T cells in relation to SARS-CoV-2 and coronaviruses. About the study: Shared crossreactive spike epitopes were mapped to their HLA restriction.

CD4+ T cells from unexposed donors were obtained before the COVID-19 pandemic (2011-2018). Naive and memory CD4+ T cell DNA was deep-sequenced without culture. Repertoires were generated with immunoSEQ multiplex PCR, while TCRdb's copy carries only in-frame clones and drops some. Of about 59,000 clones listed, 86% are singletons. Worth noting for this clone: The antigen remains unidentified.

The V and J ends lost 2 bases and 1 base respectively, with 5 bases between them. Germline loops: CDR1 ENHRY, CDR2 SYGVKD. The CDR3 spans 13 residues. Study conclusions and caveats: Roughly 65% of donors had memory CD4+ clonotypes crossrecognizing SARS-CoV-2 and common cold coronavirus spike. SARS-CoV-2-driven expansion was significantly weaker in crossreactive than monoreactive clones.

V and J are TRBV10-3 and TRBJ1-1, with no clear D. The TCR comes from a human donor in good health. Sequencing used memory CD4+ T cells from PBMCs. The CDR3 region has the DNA TGTGCCATCAGTGAGGACACGAACACTGAAGCTTTCTTT. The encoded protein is CAISEDTNTEAFF.